This TCR beta chain is drawn from a study of blood T cell repertoires in COVID-19. In the original processing: Estimates of nucleated cell counts were drawn from the amplification of reference gene primers. TCRdb's table, derived via immunoSEQ multiplex PCR, lists solely in-frame clones and lacks some. V, J and clone size were drawn from that table, and D and trimming were deduced from the DNA. The data contain hundreds of thousands of clones, about 85% of them singletons. This clonotype was obtained from a man aged 25-45 years with active or convalescent COVID-19. Sequenced: peripheral blood.

The CDR3 sequence is CASSGRLAGVGELFF. The CDR3 DNA is TGTGCCAGCAGTGGACGACTAGCGGGGGTCGGGGAGCTGTTTTTT. The chain joins TRBV2 to TRBJ2-2; 12 nucleotides match TRBD2. Per the germline V gene, CDR1 is SNHLY and CDR2 is FYNNEI. This CDR3 is 15 amino acids long. With V trimmed by 4 bases and J by 7 bases, 4 bases remained unmatched.